This is a list of T cell receptor beta chains from one sample in a study of OX40 agonist ivuxolimab in advanced cancers. The assay was immunoSEQ multiplex PCR, and TCRdb's table has in-frame clones only and misses some. The sample carries under 65,000 clones, roughly 92% recorded once. The source was CD4+ or CD8+ T cells sorted from blood, collected in a trial of the OX40 agonist ivuxolimab. All receptors come from an adult with an advanced solid tumor such as melanoma, head and neck, liver or kidney cancer. Each CDR3 is given with its conserved first and last residue. The order of the fields is J gene, V gene, D gene, clone size, CDR3 DNA, CDR3 protein. The D gene is left open where the match is weak. Expanded clones get a size class; other rows say once, few or many, or leave the size out.

TRBJ2-3,TRBV19,-,-,TGTGCCAGTAGTATTGGGGCGACTGGTGCAGATACGCAGTATTTT,CASSIGATGADTQYF
TRBJ1-4,TRBV19,-,-,TGTGCCAGTAGTATGTGGGCAACTAATGAAAAACTGTTTTTT,CASSMWATNEKLFF
TRBJ2-3,TRBV4-1,-,-,TGCGCCAGCAGCCAAAAACAGGGAACAGATACGCAGTATTTT,CASSQKQGTDTQYF
TRBJ1-2,TRBV5-5,-,-,TGTGCCAGCAGCTTGCAGCAGGGTTGGGATGGCTACACCTTC,CASSLQQGWDGYTF
TRBJ2-5,TRBV10-3,TRBD2,-,TGTGCCATCAGTGACCGCGGGACTAGGCGGCAAGAGACCCAGTACTTC,CAISDRGTRRQETQYF
TRBJ2-5,TRBV4-2,-,once,TGTGCCAGCAGCCAAGGGACTGTCGAGACCCAGTACTTC,CASSQGTVETQYF
TRBJ2-1,TRBV10-1,TRBD2,-,TGCGCCAGCAGTGAGTCTAGCGGGTCCTACAATGAGCAGTTCTTC,CASSESSGSYNEQFF
TRBJ1-3,TRBV10-3,-,-,TGTGCCACCGGAGTGGGGCAGGCCAACTCTGGAAACACCATATATTTT,CATGVGQANSGNTIYF
TRBJ1-2,TRBV7-9,-,few,TGTGCCAGCAGCTCAGTGGGACATCAGGGCTACACCTTC,CASSSVGHQGYTF
TRBJ1-2,TRBV13,-,-,TGTGCCAGCAGCTTAGGGGCAGGCCACTATGGCCACACCTTC,CASSLGAGHYGHTF
TRBJ2-3,TRBV11-3,-,-,TGTGCCAGCAGCGGTAGCGGCACAGACTCGGATACGCAGTATTTT,CASSGSGTDSDTQYF
TRBJ1-5,TRBV4-1,TRBD1,-,TGCGCCAGCAGCCAGTACTCGGGACAGCGTCGTCCCCAGCATTTT,CASSQYSGQRRPQHF
TRBJ2-7,TRBV11-2,TRBD1,-,TGTGCCAGCAGCTGGGACAGGGGCTACGAGCAGTACTTC,CASSWDRGYEQYF
TRBJ1-1,TRBV5-6,-,-,TGTGCCAGCAGCTACACTGTAAAAGGCACGGCCAACACTGAAGCTTTCTTT,CASSYTVKGTANTEAFF
TRBJ2-2,TRBV6-1,-,-,TGTGCCAGCAGTGAAGTTGCAGGTGGGGCTAACACCGGGGAGCTGTTTTTT,CASSEVAGGANTGELFF
TRBJ2-7,TRBV2,TRBD2,-,TGTGCCAGCAGTGAAGATAAGAGCGGGGCCTCTCCAGAGCAGTACTTC,CASSEDKSGASPEQYF
TRBJ1-1,TRBV5-8,-,-,TGTGCCAGCAGCTTGGCCACGGGGATGAACACTGAAGCTTTCTTT,CASSLATGMNTEAFF
TRBJ1-6,TRBV5-4,-,-,TGTGCCAGCAGCTTGACGGGGTTCATGGGGGCAGCGAATTCACCCCTCCACTTT,CASSLTGFMGAANSPLHF
TRBJ1-3,TRBV7-6,-,-,TGTGCCAGCAGCCCGGAGGGCGGTGGAAACACCATATATTTT,CASSPEGGGNTIYF